The sequence of this T cell receptor beta chain was determined in a study of blood T cell repertoires in COVID-19. Study in general: Samples of COVID-19 (acute and convalescent) were obtained from the United States, Italy and Spain. In each case, the material was cDNA or gDNA derived from T cells, B-cell-depleted T cells, or PBMCs.

Germline V gene data show CDR1 as LNHDA and CDR2 as SQIVND (reference sequence). The CDR3 extends over 15 amino acids. Trimming took 3 bases from V and 5 from J, leaving 15 bases between them. As handled by the study authors: Amplified reference gene primers provided the basis for estimating nucleated cell counts. Assay used: immunoSEQ multiplex PCR; TCRdb lists only in-frame clones, some missing. D and trimming were read from the DNA, whereas the V and J calls and clone size are those reported in that table. The repertoire has under 250,000 clones, roughly 81% of them found once; the top ten carry over 2.5%.

The chain is built from TRBV19 and TRBJ2-3; TRBD1 is a possible D gene (5 bases). The sequenced sample was peripheral blood. This sequence was found in a man aged 50 to 59 who had recovered from COVID-19. DNA of the CDR3: TGTGCCAGTAGTATTTTATGGGGCCCCAGAGATACGCAGTATTTT. It translates to CASSILWGPRDTQYF.